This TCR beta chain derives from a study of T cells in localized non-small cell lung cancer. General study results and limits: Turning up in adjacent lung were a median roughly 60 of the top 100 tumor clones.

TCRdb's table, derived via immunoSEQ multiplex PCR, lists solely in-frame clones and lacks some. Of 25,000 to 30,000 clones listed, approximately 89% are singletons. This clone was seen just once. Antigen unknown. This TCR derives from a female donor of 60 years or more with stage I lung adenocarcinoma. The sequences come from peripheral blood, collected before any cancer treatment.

CDR3 sequence (DNA): TGTGCCAGCTCCGCGGGGGACAGAGGCGGGGACACCATATATTTT. It is translated as CASSAGDRGGDTIYF. The rearrangement uses TRBV28 and TRBJ1-3, with 7 nucleotides matching TRBD1. Unmatched junction bases numbered 15, after V lost 8 bases and J lost 8 bases. The V gene's germline CDR1 is MDHEN and CDR2 SYDVKM. CDR3 length: 15 residues.